A selection of T cell receptor beta chains follows, all from one sample in a study of CD4 T cells in relation to SARS-CoV-2 and coronaviruses. These receptors have no known antigen. Sequencing used immunoSEQ multiplex PCR; TCRdb keeps in-frame clones, though not all of them. The table includes 40,000 or so clones, roughly 84% detected once. The sequencing sample was made of naive CD4+ T cells from PBMCs, cultured in vitro. The receptors originated from an adult with COVID-19. CDR3s include the opening cysteine and the closing phenylalanine or tryptophan. The D gene is left open where the match is weak. Some rows have no size entry. The others give once, few or many, or a class for an expanded clone.

j_gene: TRBJ2-3; v_gene: TRBV28; d_gene: TRBD2; abundance: once; CDR3aa: CASRNSGASTDTQYF; CDR3nt: TGTGCCAGCAGAAATAGCGGGGCTAGCACAGATACGCAGTATTTT
j_gene: TRBJ2-5; v_gene: TRBV7-6; d_gene: NA; abundance: NA; CDR3aa: CASSFIQETQYF; CDR3nt: TGTGCCAGCAGCTTTATCCAAGAGACCCAGTACTTC
j_gene: TRBJ1-6; v_gene: TRBV28; d_gene: NA; abundance: NA; CDR3aa: CASSLLPADYNSPLHF; CDR3nt: TGTGCCAGCAGTTTGCTTCCGGCGGACTATAATTCACCCCTCCACTTT
j_gene: TRBJ1-3; v_gene: TRBV7-9; d_gene: NA; abundance: few; CDR3aa: CASSLEGGTGNTIYF; CDR3nt: TGTGCCAGCAGCCTAGAGGGGGGTACTGGAAACACCATATATTTT
j_gene: TRBJ2-7; v_gene: TRBV19; d_gene: NA; abundance: NA; CDR3aa: CASSMSRWAYEQYF; CDR3nt: TGTGCCAGTAGTATGTCACGCTGGGCTTACGAGCAGTACTTC
j_gene: TRBJ1-5; v_gene: TRBV5-1; d_gene: NA; abundance: NA; CDR3aa: CASSLTSGFNQPQHF; CDR3nt: TGCGCCAGCAGCTTGACATCGGGATTCAATCAGCCCCAGCATTTT
j_gene: TRBJ1-2; v_gene: TRBV7-9; d_gene: NA; abundance: few; CDR3aa: CASSSQVSGTYGYTF; CDR3nt: TGTGCCAGCAGCTCCCAGGTGTCAGGGACCTATGGCTACACCTTC
j_gene: TRBJ2-3; v_gene: TRBV19; d_gene: NA; abundance: NA; CDR3aa: CASSVDRAVTDTQYF; CDR3nt: TGTGCCAGTAGTGTAGACCGGGCCGTCACAGATACGCAGTATTTT
j_gene: TRBJ2-7; v_gene: TRBV9; d_gene: NA; abundance: NA; CDR3aa: CASSLGHGINEQYF; CDR3nt: TGTGCCAGCAGCCTGGGACACGGCATTAACGAGCAGTACTTC
j_gene: TRBJ1-1; v_gene: TRBV5-1; d_gene: NA; abundance: NA; CDR3aa: CASSLGSGSVNTEAFF; CDR3nt: TGCGCCAGCAGCTTGGGATCAGGATCGGTGAACACTGAAGCTTTCTTT
j_gene: TRBJ2-7; v_gene: TRBV11-1; d_gene: TRBD1; abundance: NA; CDR3aa: CASSLRTRGRHEQYF; CDR3nt: TGTGCCAGCAGCTTAAGAACGAGGGGGCGACACGAGCAGTACTTC
j_gene: TRBJ2-2; v_gene: TRBV9; d_gene: NA; abundance: NA; CDR3aa: CASSLSVRAPTGELFF; CDR3nt: TGTGCCAGCAGCCTCAGTGTCAGGGCTCCCACCGGGGAGCTGTTTTTT
j_gene: TRBJ2-1; v_gene: TRBV9; d_gene: NA; abundance: NA; CDR3aa: CASSPQVVGEQFF; CDR3nt: TGTGCCAGCAGCCCTCAAGTAGTCGGTGAGCAGTTCTTC
j_gene: TRBJ2-7; v_gene: TRBV6-2/TRBV6-3; d_gene: TRBD2; abundance: NA; CDR3aa: CASSYSSGSYEQYF; CDR3nt: TGTGCCAGCAGTTACTCTAGCGGGAGTTACGAGCAGTACTTC
j_gene: TRBJ2-7; v_gene: TRBV10-3; d_gene: NA; abundance: NA; CDR3aa: CAITTGPSYEQYF; CDR3nt: TGTGCCATCACAACTGGGCCTTCCTACGAGCAGTACTTC
j_gene: TRBJ2-7; v_gene: TRBV15; d_gene: NA; abundance: NA; CDR3aa: CARSQCGLTYEQYF; CDR3nt: TGTGCCCGTTCGCAGTGCGGGCTAACCTACGAGCAGTACTTC
j_gene: TRBJ2-7; v_gene: TRBV7-2; d_gene: TRBD1; abundance: NA; CDR3aa: CASSGRTGAYEQYF; CDR3nt: TGTGCCAGCAGCGGACGGACAGGGGCGTACGAGCAGTACTTC
j_gene: TRBJ2-5; v_gene: TRBV5-1; d_gene: NA; abundance: NA; CDR3aa: CASSLGSGETQYF; CDR3nt: TGCGCCAGCAGCTTGGGGTCCGGCGAGACCCAGTACTTC
j_gene: TRBJ2-7; v_gene: TRBV6-5; d_gene: NA; abundance: NA; CDR3aa: CASSPPGVYEQYF; CDR3nt: TGTGCCAGCAGTCCCCCAGGGGTCTACGAGCAGTACTTC
j_gene: TRBJ1-2; v_gene: TRBV4-2; d_gene: TRBD1; abundance: NA; CDR3aa: CASSQVRGQIHGYTF; CDR3nt: TGTGCCAGCAGCCAAGTCCGGGGACAGATACATGGCTACACCTTC
j_gene: TRBJ2-1; v_gene: TRBV28; d_gene: NA; abundance: NA; CDR3aa: CASSSPGENNEQFF; CDR3nt: TGTGCCAGCAGTTCTCCGGGGGAGAACAATGAGCAGTTCTTC
j_gene: TRBJ1-1; v_gene: TRBV6-6; d_gene: NA; abundance: NA; CDR3aa: CASRETPGTEAFF; CDR3nt: TGTGCCAGCAGAGAGACTCCGGGGACTGAAGCTTTCTTT
j_gene: TRBJ2-5; v_gene: TRBV2; d_gene: NA; abundance: NA; CDR3aa: CASRPQETQYF; CDR3nt: TGTGCCAGCAGACCTCAAGAGACCCAGTACTTC
j_gene: TRBJ2-4; v_gene: TRBV30; d_gene: TRBD1; abundance: NA; CDR3aa: CAWSNRDRGQGIQYF; CDR3nt: TGTGCCTGGAGCAACCGGGACAGGGGGCAGGGCATTCAGTACTTC
j_gene: TRBJ1-1; v_gene: TRBV5-6; d_gene: NA; abundance: NA; CDR3aa: CASSLGRNTEAFF; CDR3nt: TGTGCCAGCAGCTTGGGTCGTAACACTGAAGCTTTCTTT
j_gene: TRBJ2-1; v_gene: TRBV7-2; d_gene: TRBD2; abundance: NA; CDR3aa: CASSPALGTSGRIRQFF; CDR3nt: TGTGCCAGCAGCCCCGCCTTAGGGACTAGCGGGAGAATTCGGCAGTTCTTC
j_gene: TRBJ1-4; v_gene: TRBV21-1; d_gene: NA; abundance: NA; CDR3aa: CASSNSTGVNEKLFF; CDR3nt: TGTGCCAGCAGCAATAGCACAGGGGTTAATGAAAAACTGTTTTTT
j_gene: TRBJ2-7; v_gene: TRBV5-4; d_gene: NA; abundance: NA; CDR3aa: CASSPGQSSYEQYF; CDR3nt: TGTGCCAGCAGCCCGGGTCAGAGCTCCTACGAGCAGTACTTC
j_gene: TRBJ2-7; v_gene: TRBV2; d_gene: TRBD2; abundance: NA; CDR3aa: CASSPGLAIYEQYF; CDR3nt: TGTGCCAGCAGTCCGGGACTAGCGATCTACGAGCAGTACTTC
j_gene: TRBJ2-5; v_gene: TRBV4-1; d_gene: NA; abundance: NA; CDR3aa: CASSQDPTDQETQYF; CDR3nt: TGCGCCAGCAGCCAAGATCCAACGGACCAAGAGACCCAGTACTTC
j_gene: TRBJ2-2; v_gene: TRBV10-3; d_gene: TRBD2; abundance: NA; CDR3aa: CAITSGLAGGPDTGELFF; CDR3nt: TGTGCCATCACCAGCGGACTAGCGGGAGGGCCGGACACCGGGGAGCTGTTTTTT
j_gene: TRBJ2-4; v_gene: TRBV6-5; d_gene: NA; abundance: NA; CDR3aa: CASSTTDGNIQYF; CDR3nt: TGTGCCAGCAGTACGACCGACGGGAACATTCAGTACTTC
j_gene: TRBJ2-7; v_gene: TRBV5-4; d_gene: TRBD2; abundance: NA; CDR3aa: CASSLGLGEGSSLEQYF; CDR3nt: TGTGCCAGCAGCTTGGGTTTGGGGGAGGGTAGCAGTCTCGAGCAGTACTTC
j_gene: TRBJ1-5; v_gene: TRBV15; d_gene: NA; abundance: once; CDR3aa: CATSRDPGSNQPQHF; CDR3nt: TGTGCCACCAGCAGAGATCCGGGTAGCAATCAGCCCCAGCATTTT
j_gene: TRBJ2-7; v_gene: TRBV7-9; d_gene: NA; abundance: once; CDR3aa: CASSHTLAGLSYEQYF; CDR3nt: TGTGCCAGCAGCCATACATTGGCGGGACTCTCCTACGAGCAGTACTTC
j_gene: TRBJ1-2; v_gene: TRBV5-4; d_gene: NA; abundance: NA; CDR3aa: CASSSTGGGIGYTF; CDR3nt: TGTGCCAGCAGCTCCACCGGGGGGGGGATTGGCTACACCTTC
j_gene: TRBJ2-1; v_gene: TRBV14; d_gene: TRBD2; abundance: NA; CDR3aa: CASSQVSGGTEQFF; CDR3nt: TGTGCCAGCAGCCAAGTTTCGGGGGGTACGGAGCAGTTCTTC
j_gene: TRBJ2-2; v_gene: TRBV19; d_gene: TRBD2; abundance: NA; CDR3aa: CASQDPTGTSGREKNTGELFF; CDR3nt: TGTGCCAGCCAAGACCCAACTGGGACTAGCGGGAGGGAAAAAAACACCGGGGAGCTGTTTTTT
j_gene: TRBJ2-6; v_gene: TRBV4-1; d_gene: NA; abundance: few; CDR3aa: CASSPTESSGANVLTF; CDR3nt: TGCGCCAGCAGCCCTACCGAGAGCTCTGGGGCCAACGTCCTGACTTTC
j_gene: TRBJ2-1; v_gene: TRBV5-1; d_gene: TRBD1; abundance: NA; CDR3aa: CASRDTGTVYNEQFF; CDR3nt: TGCGCCAGCAGGGATACCGGGACAGTCTACAATGAGCAGTTCTTC
j_gene: TRBJ2-7; v_gene: TRBV6-2/TRBV6-3; d_gene: TRBD2; abundance: NA; CDR3aa: CASSSISGRLYEQYF; CDR3nt: TGTGCCAGCAGTTCCATTAGCGGGAGACTATACGAGCAGTACTTC
j_gene: TRBJ2-5; v_gene: TRBV12-3/TRBV12-4; d_gene: NA; abundance: NA; CDR3aa: CASRLAQETQYF; CDR3nt: TGTGCCAGCAGATTAGCCCAAGAGACCCAGTACTTC
j_gene: TRBJ1-5; v_gene: TRBV6-1; d_gene: NA; abundance: NA; CDR3aa: CASSEYSAALEPQHF; CDR3nt: TGTGCCAGCAGTGAATATAGCGCGGCTTTGGAGCCCCAGCATTTT
j_gene: TRBJ2-7; v_gene: TRBV4-1; d_gene: NA; abundance: NA; CDR3aa: CASSHPGRGYEQYF; CDR3nt: TGCGCCAGCAGCCATCCGGGACGGGGCTACGAGCAGTACTTC
j_gene: TRBJ2-1; v_gene: TRBV5-4; d_gene: NA; abundance: NA; CDR3aa: CASSSGYEQFF; CDR3nt: TGTGCCAGCAGCTCGGGATACGAGCAGTTCTTC
j_gene: TRBJ2-1; v_gene: TRBV6-5; d_gene: TRBD2; abundance: NA; CDR3aa: CASSYSSGSRASEQFF; CDR3nt: TGTGCCAGCAGTTACTCGAGCGGGAGCCGGGCCTCTGAGCAGTTCTTC
j_gene: TRBJ2-5; v_gene: TRBV7-9; d_gene: NA; abundance: NA; CDR3aa: CASSPAGTPHETQYF; CDR3nt: TGTGCCAGCAGCCCCGCCGGGACGCCCCACGAGACCCAGTACTTC
j_gene: TRBJ2-7; v_gene: TRBV10-2; d_gene: NA; abundance: NA; CDR3aa: CASRSGRNTYEQYF; CDR3nt: TGCGCCAGCCGGTCGGGACGAAATACCTACGAGCAGTACTTC
j_gene: TRBJ2-1; v_gene: TRBV30; d_gene: NA; abundance: NA; CDR3aa: CAWIGHPYNEQFF; CDR3nt: TGTGCCTGGATCGGGCACCCATACAATGAGCAGTTCTTC
j_gene: TRBJ1-2; v_gene: TRBV4-1; d_gene: TRBD1; abundance: NA; CDR3aa: CASSHFKQGARGYTF; CDR3nt: TGCGCCAGCAGCCACTTCAAACAGGGGGCGAGAGGCTACACCTTC